This TCR beta chain was sequenced in a study of T-cell memory formation after mild COVID-19 (dated by TCRdb to the early 2020s). About the study as a whole: TCR sequence clusters from the two donors were found to be largely donor specific. The cohort comprised two young, previously healthy adult volunteers, one female and one male. Longitudinal TCRalpha and TCRbeta repertoire sequencing tracked T-cell clones expanding and contracting after mild COVID-19 in two donors.

Counted from cysteine to phenylalanine, this CDR3 has 17 amino acids. CDR3 DNA only is kept here, 51 bases in frame from base 1. V trim: 1 base; J trim: 2 bases; unmatched bases: 9. CDR1 and CDR2 (SGHDT, YYEEEE) derive from the germline V gene. Ficoll-Paque density gradient centrifugation was the method used to isolate PBMCs. Sequencing relied on an Illumina NovaSeq 6000. TCRalpha and TCRbeta cDNA libraries were built by 5'RACE with constant-segment primers, adding sample barcodes and unique molecular identifiers. RNA was extracted from every sample with Trizol reagent. Amplification of the libraries took two PCR steps, and the second step added a second sample barcode plus Illumina TruSeq adapters. Sequencing of the libraries was done on an Illumina NovaSeq, producing 2 x 150 bp paired-end reads. The paper's data handling went like this. Demultiplexing of reads and collapsing into UMI-guided consensus sequences were performed with migec v1.2.7. With mixcr v2.1.11, UMI consensuses were aligned to TRA and TRB V and J templates and assembled into clonotypes. Clonotypes were classified as expanded or contracted when called significant by both edgeR and NoisET, with noise models trained on biological replicates. For edgeR calls, a false discovery rate-adjusted p below 0.01 and a log2 fold-change threshold of 1 were applied. As an exploratory analysis of dynamics, PCA with hierarchical clustering was applied to max-normalized trajectories of the 1000 most abundant clonotypes. Each responding clone was given a CD4 or CD8 phenotype based on the CD4+ and CD8+ repertoires, which had been sequenced separately. TCRdb's own reprocessing of the public reads used fastp at Q25 and MiXCR and kept productive beta chains. For every CDR3 protein sequence, its rows merge into one entry that carries the most common genes and DNA. The V and J calls come from TCRdb's annotation, not from the publication. The sample contains around 200,000 distinct CDR3 sequences, around 16% of them found a single time. Jointly, the top ten make up roughly 1.9% of the sample.

As concerns this clonotype: Its antigen specificity is not known. The sample holds no much larger clone one base away, and base qualities are not on file.

The paper as a whole reports these results and caveats: Whether the second-wave clones peaking on day 37 were SARS-CoV-2 specific was not confirmed. Contracting CD4+ clones appeared mostly in the CM and EM memory subsets, whereas CD8+ clones were enriched in EMRA. Balanced CD4/CD8 phenotypes were observed for clones contracting from day 15 to 85, whereas a bias towards CD4+ was observed for a second wave of clones expanding from day 15 to 37. Only two mild cases were covered by the study, and larger cohorts that include severe cases with pre-infection samples were considered necessary. Some responding clones were detected in pre-infection memory, which suggested that pre-existing cross-reactive memory T cells had joined the SARS-CoV-2 response.

The chain links TRBV5-6 with TRBJ2-3, with 8 bases aligning to TRBD2. The source is an adult woman who had mild COVID-19 (a few samples of this study predate the infection). The sample titles of this study are shuffled in the database, so cell type and time point are left out; the donor was told from shared clones. Sequencing was done on a sample of PBMCs or a T cell subset sorted from them (not recorded which). CDR3 loop: CASSLITLAGYTDTQYF. In nucleotides, the sequence is TGTGCCAGCAGCTTGATTACCCTAGCGGGTTACACAGATACGCAGTATTTT. This CDR3, with the reference TRBV5-6 and TRBJ2-3 proteins standing in past its ends, gives the full variable domain DAGVTQSPTHLIKTRGQQVTLRCSPKSGHDTVSWYQQALGQGPQFIFQYYEEEERQRGNFPDRFSGHQFPNYSSELNVNALLLGDSALYLCASSLITLAGYTDTQYFGPGTRLTVL.